These 11 T cell receptor beta chains were all obtained from the same sample, sequenced in a study of blood T cell repertoires in COVID-19. Data came from immunoSEQ multiplex PCR; TCRdb stores just in-frame clones and leaves some out. Among 80,000 to 95,000 clones listed, about nine tenths were seen once. Sequenced sample: peripheral blood. These receptors came from a woman aged 70 to 79 with acute or convalescent COVID-19.

This clone was detected only once. The V gene is TRBV6-5, the J gene TRBJ1-2, with TRBD1 matching over 10 bases. After removal of 7 bases from V and 6 bases from J, the junction contained 5 bases not matched to a gene. Germline V gene lookup returns CDR1 MNHEY and CDR2 SVGAGI. CDR3 length equals 13 residues. The DNA of the CDR3 is TGTGCCAGCAACACGGGACAGGGGAATGGCTACACCTTC. Translating it yields CASNTGQGNGYTF.

This chain links TRBV7-9 with TRBJ1-4; D gene ambiguous. The CDR3 loop spans 15 amino acids. V was trimmed by 0 bases and J by 5 bases, leaving 10 bases between them. Looked up from germline, CDR1 is SEHNR and CDR2 is FQNEAQ (reference sequence). The CDR3 DNA is TGTGCCAGCAGCTTAGCCTCCACAGACAATGAAAAACTGTTTTTT. It translates to CASSLASTDNEKLFF.

V usage is TRBV20-1 and J usage is TRBJ2-1; 10 bases line up with TRBD2. V trimming: 3 bases; J trimming: 4 bases; junction bases outside the gene matches: 9. Germline V gives CDR1 DFQATT, CDR2 SNEGSKA (reference sequence). This CDR3 region has 16 residues. CDR3 DNA sequence: TGCAGTGCTAGTAAAGGGAAGCGGGGGGGATACAATGAGCAGTTCTTC. Amino acid sequence: CSASKGKRGGYNEQFF.

The rearrangement uses TRBV3-1 (or the pseudogene TRBV3-2) and TRBJ1-6; D perhaps matches TRBD1 (5 bases). The germline V gene has CDR1 LGHDT and CDR2 YNNKEL (reference sequence). The CDR3 totals 16 residues. Trimming pared 0 bases from V and 7 bases from J, leaving 13 bases between. The CDR3 loop reads CASSQDPGNINSPLHF. In DNA form, the CDR3 reads TGTGCCAGCAGCCAAGATCCAGGGAATATCAATTCACCCCTCCACTTT.

The chain joins TRBV28 to TRBJ1-5; D not certain. The V and J ends lost 5 bases and 6 bases respectively, with 17 bases between them. The CDR3 runs 15 residues. Germline values: CDR1 MDHEN, CDR2 SYDVKM. The CDR3 DNA follows: TGTGCCAGCAGTCCCGACATGGCTTACGGTCAGCCCCAGCATTTT. Translating it yields CASSPDMAYGQPQHF.

This clone was seen a handful of times. The chain is built from TRBV29-1 and TRBJ1-1; D perhaps matches TRBD1 (5 bases). Trimming pared 6 bases from V and 4 bases from J, leaving 18 bases between. Germline lookup yields CDR1 SQVTM and CDR2 ANQGSEA. The CDR3 totals 14 residues. The CDR3 bases are TGCAGCGTCCCAGGGAGGGAAGATGGCACTGAAGCTTTCTTT. Protein product: CSVPGREDGTEAFF.

This clone was seen a single time. The rearrangement links TRBV11-2 to TRBJ2-1; D unclear. With 5 bases removed from V and 6 bases from J, the gap between germline ends came to 14 bases. The CDR3 contains 14 residues. Per the germline V gene, CDR1 is SGHAT and CDR2 is FQNNGV. The CDR3 loop is CASSQWQISNEQFF. DNA of the CDR3: TGTGCCAGCAGCCAATGGCAGATTTCCAATGAGCAGTTCTTC.

The chain employs TRBV7-8 and TRBJ2-2, with a possible D match to TRBD2 (6 bases). V was pared by 1 base and J by 3 bases, with 9 bases between. Germline CDR1 is SGHVS and CDR2 is FQNEAQ. The CDR3 loop spans 15 amino acids. The CDR3 protein is CASSLDAGYTGELFF. CDR3 in DNA: TGTGCCAGCAGCTTAGATGCGGGATACACCGGGGAGCTGTTTTTT.

The chain uses TRBV30 and TRBJ2-1, with TRBD1 matching 10 bases. Germline V gene data show CDR1 as GTSNPN and CDR2 as SVGIG (reference sequence). V lost 5 bases and J lost 4; bases outside the gene matches: 5. The CDR3 is 14 amino acids. CDR3 sequence (DNA): TGTGCCTGGGACCCGGGACAGGGGTACAATGAGCAGTTCTTC. Translated, it gives CAWDPGQGYNEQFF. Together with reference TRBV30 and TRBJ2-1, the CDR3 gives the full variable domain: SQTIHQWPATLVQPVGSPLSLECTVEGTSNPNLYWYRQAAGRGLQLLFYSVGIGQISSEVPQNLSASRPQDRQFILSSKKLLLSDSGFYLCAWDPGQGYNEQFFGPGTRLTVL.

J is TRBJ1-3 and V is TRBV18; 9 nucleotides match TRBD1. J was trimmed by 0 bases and V by 3 bases; bases with no gene match: 6. The CDR3 is 17 amino acids. CDR1 is KGHSH, CDR2 LQKENI, per germline. CDR3 sequence (DNA): TGTGCCAGCTCACCCCAGACAGGGGGACACTCTGGAAACACCATATATTTT. Its protein is CASSPQTGGHSGNTIYF.

This sequence joins TRBV28 and TRBJ1-5; TRBD1 agrees at 9 bases. Germline V CDR1 and CDR2: MDHEN, SYDVKM. The CDR3 is 14 amino acids. The trim removed 5 bases at V and 7 bases at J, leaving 6 bases unmatched. The CDR3 loop reads CASSDRGVRQPQHF. Here the CDR3 DNA reads TGTGCCAGCAGTGACAGGGGGGTAAGACAGCCCCAGCATTTT.